This T cell receptor beta chain was sequenced for a study of T-cell reconstitution after alpha-beta-depleted transplantation in children. In its sample, this clonotype was seen many times. Antigen unknown. Points from the study as a whole: At around two months after transplant, the alpha-beta T cells were reportedly derived from several hundred expanded clones that came from non-depleted graft cells.

Germline V gene lookup returns CDR1 SEHNR and CDR2 FQNEAQ (reference sequence). CDR3 length equals 11 residues. Trimming took off 5 bases at V and 4 bases at J, with 5 bases between the two ends. For TCRbeta, the library was prepared with unique molecular identifiers. TCRdb re-derived calls from the PCR reads in MiXCR, one entry per CDR3 protein. This sample has approximately 32,000 distinct CDR3 sequences, with 5.5% to 7% found just once. This TCR was recovered from a child under two years old who had a stem cell transplant for acute myeloid leukemia, so the T cells may come from the graft donor. The sample was peripheral blood, taken 60 days after TCRalphabeta/CD19-depleted stem cell transplant. This chain joins TRBV7-9 and TRBJ1-1; D not certain. As DNA, the CDR3 is TGTGCCAGCAGCGCGGGCACTGAAGCTTTCTTT. Translated: CASSAGTEAFF. The full variable domain, rest sourced from reference TRBV7-9 and TRBJ1-1, is DTGVSQNPRHKITKRGQNVTFRCDPISEHNRLYWYRQTLGQGPEFLTYFQNEAQLEKSRLLSDRFSAERPKGSFSTLEIQRTEQGDSAMYLCASSAGTEAFFGQGTRLTVV.